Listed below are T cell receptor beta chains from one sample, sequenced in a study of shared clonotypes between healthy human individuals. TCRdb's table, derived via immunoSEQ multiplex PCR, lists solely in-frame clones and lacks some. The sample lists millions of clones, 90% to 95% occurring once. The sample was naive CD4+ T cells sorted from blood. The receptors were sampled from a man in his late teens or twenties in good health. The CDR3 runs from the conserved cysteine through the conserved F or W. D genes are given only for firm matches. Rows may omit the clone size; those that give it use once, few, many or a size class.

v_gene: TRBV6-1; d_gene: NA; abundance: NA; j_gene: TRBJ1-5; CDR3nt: TGTGCCAGCGGCCCGGGAGGGGGAACAAATCAGCCCCAGCATTTT; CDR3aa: CASGPGGGTNQPQHF
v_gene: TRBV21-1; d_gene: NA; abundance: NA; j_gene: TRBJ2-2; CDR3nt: TGTGCCAGCAGCAAAGGGGGGACTAGCGGGAGGGGCAACACCGGGGAGCTGTTTTTT; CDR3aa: CASSKGGTSGRGNTGELFF
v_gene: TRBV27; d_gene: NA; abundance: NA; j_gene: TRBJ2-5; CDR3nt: TGTGCCAGCAGTTTATCTACACCGTACCAAGAGACCCAGTACTTC; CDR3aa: CASSLSTPYQETQYF
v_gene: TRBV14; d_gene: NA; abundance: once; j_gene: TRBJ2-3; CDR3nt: TGTGCCAGCAGCCAAAGCGGGTCGGTCACGCAGTATTTT; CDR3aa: CASSQSGSVTQYF
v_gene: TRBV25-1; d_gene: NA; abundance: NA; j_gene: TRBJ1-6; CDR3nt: TGTGCCAGCAGTGAATCCGTGATTTTAGGTTCACCCCTCCACTTT; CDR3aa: CASSESVILGSPLHF
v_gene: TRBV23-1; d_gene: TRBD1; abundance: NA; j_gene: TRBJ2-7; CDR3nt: TGCGCCAGCAGTCAGTCACAGGGGAACGAGCAGTACTTC; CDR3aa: CASSQSQGNEQYF
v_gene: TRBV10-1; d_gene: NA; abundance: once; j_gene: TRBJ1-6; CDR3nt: TGCGCCAGCAGTGATGGCGATTCACCCCTCCACTTT; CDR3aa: CASSDGDSPLHF
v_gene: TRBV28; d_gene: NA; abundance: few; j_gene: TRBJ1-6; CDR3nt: TGTGCCAGCAGTTTAACCCCTCCCCTCCACTTT; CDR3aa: CASSLTPPLHF
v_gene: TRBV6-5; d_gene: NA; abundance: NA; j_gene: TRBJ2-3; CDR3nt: TGTGCCAGCAGTTACGGACCCTTAGGAGCAGATACGCAGTATTTT; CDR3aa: CASSYGPLGADTQYF
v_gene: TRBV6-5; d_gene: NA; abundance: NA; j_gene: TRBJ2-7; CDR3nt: TGTGCCACCCTATCCGGGATCCTTGTCGGCGAGCAGTACTTC; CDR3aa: CATLSGILVGEQYF
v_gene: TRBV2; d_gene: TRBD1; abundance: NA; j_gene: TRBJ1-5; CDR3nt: TGTGCCAGCAGTGAGACAGGGATGAGAAATCAGCCCCAGCATTTT; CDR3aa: CASSETGMRNQPQHF
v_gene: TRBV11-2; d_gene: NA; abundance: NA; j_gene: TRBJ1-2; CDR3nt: TGTGCCAGCAGCTACCGGGACACCCATGGCTACACCTTC; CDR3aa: CASSYRDTHGYTF
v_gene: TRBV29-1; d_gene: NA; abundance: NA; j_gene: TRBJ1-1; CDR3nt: TGCAGCGGCCACAGGGCGATGAACACTGAAGCTTTCTTT; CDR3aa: CSGHRAMNTEAFF
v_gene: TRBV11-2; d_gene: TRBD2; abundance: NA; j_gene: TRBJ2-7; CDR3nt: TGTGCCAGCAGCAGAGCGGGGGTCAGCTCCTACGAGCAGTACTTC; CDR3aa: CASSRAGVSSYEQYF
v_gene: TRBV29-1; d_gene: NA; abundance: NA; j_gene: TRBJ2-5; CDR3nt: TGCAGCGTTGAAGATCCGGGGGAGACCCAGTACTTC; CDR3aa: CSVEDPGETQYF
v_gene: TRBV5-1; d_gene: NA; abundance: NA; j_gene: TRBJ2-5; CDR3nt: TGCGCCAGCAGCCCGGAGGGTAGCGGACAAGAGACCCAGTACTTC; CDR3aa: CASSPEGSGQETQYF
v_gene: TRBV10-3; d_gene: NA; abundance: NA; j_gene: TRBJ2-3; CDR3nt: TGTGCCATCAGCCCCAGGAGGACAGATACGCAGTATTTT; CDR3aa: CAISPRRTDTQYF
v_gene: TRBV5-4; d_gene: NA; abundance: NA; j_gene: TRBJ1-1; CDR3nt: TGTGCCAGCACCGGCATTGGCGGGGAGGACACTGAAGCTTTCTTT; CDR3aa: CASTGIGGEDTEAFF
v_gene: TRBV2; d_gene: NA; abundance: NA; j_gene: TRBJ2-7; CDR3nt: TGTGCCAGCAGTGTGCAGGGGACCGAGCAGTACTTC; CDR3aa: CASSVQGTEQYF
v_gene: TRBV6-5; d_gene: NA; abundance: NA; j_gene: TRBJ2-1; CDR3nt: TGTGCCAGCAGCCGCTGGAATGAGCAGTTCTTC; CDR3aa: CASSRWNEQFF
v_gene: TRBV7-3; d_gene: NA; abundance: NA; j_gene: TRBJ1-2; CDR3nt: TGTGCCAGCAGCTTAACGTTTGGTCAGAACTATGGCTACACCTTC; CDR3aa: CASSLTFGQNYGYTF
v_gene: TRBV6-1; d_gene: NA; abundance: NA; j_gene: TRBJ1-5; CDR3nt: TGTGCCAGCCTCCCCGGGGGCAGCAATCAGCCCCAGCATTTT; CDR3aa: CASLPGGSNQPQHF
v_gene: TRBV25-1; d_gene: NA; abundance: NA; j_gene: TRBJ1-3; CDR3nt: TGTGCCAGCAGTGACATTAATGGGGGGTCGGGAAACACCATATATTTT; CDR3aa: CASSDINGGSGNTIYF